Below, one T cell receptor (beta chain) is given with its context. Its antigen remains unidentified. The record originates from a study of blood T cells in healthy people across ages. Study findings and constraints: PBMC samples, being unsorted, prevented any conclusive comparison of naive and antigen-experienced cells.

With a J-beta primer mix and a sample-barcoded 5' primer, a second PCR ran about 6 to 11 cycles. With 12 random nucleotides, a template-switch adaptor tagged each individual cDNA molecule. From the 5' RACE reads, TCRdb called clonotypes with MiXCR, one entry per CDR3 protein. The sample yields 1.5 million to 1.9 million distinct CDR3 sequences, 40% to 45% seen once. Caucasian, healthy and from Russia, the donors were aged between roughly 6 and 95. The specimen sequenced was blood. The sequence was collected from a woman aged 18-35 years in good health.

The DNA for the CDR3 is TGCAGTGCTAGAGACCAGACGGGCATGTCCTACAATGAGCAGTTCTTC. It specifies CSARDQTGMSYNEQFF. This chain uses TRBV20-1 with TRBJ2-1; unclear D gene. The length of the CDR3 is 16 residues. The germline V and J ends were trimmed by 0 bases and 1 base, with 13 bases remaining between them. Per the germline V gene, CDR1 is DFQATT and CDR2 is SNEGSKA (reference sequence).